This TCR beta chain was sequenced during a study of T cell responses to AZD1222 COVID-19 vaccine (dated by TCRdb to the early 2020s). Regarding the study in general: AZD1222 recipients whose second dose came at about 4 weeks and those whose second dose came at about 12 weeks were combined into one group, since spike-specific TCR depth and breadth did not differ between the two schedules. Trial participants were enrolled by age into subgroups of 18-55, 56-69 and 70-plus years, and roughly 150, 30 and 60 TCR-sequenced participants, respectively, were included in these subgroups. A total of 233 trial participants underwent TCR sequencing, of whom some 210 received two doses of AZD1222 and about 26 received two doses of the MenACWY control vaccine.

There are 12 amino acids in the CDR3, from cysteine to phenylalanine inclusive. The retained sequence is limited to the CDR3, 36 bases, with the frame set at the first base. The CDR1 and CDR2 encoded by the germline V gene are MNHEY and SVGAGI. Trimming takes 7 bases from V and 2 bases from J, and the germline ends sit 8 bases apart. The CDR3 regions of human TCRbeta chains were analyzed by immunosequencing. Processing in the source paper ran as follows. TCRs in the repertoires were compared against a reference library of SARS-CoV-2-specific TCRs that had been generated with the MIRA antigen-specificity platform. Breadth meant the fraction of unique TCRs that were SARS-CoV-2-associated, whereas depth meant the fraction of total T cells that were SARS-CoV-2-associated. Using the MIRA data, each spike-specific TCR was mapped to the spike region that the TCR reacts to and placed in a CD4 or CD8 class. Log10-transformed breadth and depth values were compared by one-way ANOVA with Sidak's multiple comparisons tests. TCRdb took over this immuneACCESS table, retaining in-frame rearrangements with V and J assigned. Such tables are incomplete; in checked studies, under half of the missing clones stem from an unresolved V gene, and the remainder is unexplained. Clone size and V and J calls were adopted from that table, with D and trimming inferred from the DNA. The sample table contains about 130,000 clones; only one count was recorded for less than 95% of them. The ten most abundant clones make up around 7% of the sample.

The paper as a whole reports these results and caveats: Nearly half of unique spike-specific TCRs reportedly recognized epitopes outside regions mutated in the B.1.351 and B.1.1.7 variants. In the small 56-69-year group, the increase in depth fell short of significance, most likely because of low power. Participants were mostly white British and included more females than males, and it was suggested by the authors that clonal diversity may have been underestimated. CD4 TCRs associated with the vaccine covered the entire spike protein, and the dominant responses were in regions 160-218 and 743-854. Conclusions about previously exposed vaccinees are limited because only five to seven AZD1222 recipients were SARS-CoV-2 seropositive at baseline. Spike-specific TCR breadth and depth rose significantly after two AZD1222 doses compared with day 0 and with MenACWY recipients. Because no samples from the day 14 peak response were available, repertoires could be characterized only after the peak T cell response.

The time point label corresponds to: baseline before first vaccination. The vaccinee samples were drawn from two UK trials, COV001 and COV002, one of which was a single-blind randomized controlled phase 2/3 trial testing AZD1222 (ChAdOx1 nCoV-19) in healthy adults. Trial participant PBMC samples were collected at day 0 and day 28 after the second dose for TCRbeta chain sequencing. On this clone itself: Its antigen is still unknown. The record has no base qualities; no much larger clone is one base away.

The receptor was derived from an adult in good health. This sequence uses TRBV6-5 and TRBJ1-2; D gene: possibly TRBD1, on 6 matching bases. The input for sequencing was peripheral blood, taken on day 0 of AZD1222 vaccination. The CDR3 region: CASTQGNYGYTF. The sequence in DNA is TGTGCCAGCACTCAGGGGAACTATGGCTACACCTTC.